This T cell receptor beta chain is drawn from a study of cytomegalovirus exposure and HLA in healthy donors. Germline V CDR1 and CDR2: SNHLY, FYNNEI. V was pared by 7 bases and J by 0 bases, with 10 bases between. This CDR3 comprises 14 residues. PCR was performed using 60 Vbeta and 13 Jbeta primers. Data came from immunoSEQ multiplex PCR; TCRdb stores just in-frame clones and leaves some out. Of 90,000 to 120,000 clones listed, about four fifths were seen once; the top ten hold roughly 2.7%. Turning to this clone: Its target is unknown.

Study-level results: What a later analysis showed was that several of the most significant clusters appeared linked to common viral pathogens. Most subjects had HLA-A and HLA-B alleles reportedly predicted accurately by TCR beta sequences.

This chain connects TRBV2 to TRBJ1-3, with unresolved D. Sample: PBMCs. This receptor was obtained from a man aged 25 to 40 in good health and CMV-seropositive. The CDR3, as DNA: TGTGCCAGCATTTTGAGCTACTCTGGAAACACCATATATTTT. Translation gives CASILSYSGNTIYF.